This T cell receptor (beta chain) was identified in a study of cytotoxic CD8 clonotypes in ibrutinib-treated CLL. General observations from the study: Baseline clonality, above age-matched healthy donor levels, tracked circulating CD8+ T-cell counts.

Depth targeted 1 in 200,000 to 1 in 1 million T cells, averaging 10x coverage per clonotype. The repertoire was sequenced with immunoSEQ multiplex PCR; TCRdb's copy has only in-frame clones and lacks some. The repertoire holds 150,000 to 250,000 clones, with 55% to 85% as singletons. As regards this clone: What it binds is not known.

Sequenced here: PBMCs, sampled after 24 months of ibrutinib treatment. The clonotype comes from a human donor with chronic lymphocytic leukemia.

The CDR3 loop is CASSLELGSYTF. The CDR3 DNA sequence: TGTGCCAGCAGCTTAGAACTTGGTAGCTACACCTTC. This sequence joins TRBV7-9 and TRBJ1-2; D remains ambiguous. CDR3 length: 12 residues. Trimming removed 1 base at V and 9 bases at J, with 9 bases between. Looked up from germline, CDR1 is SEHNR and CDR2 is FQNEAQ (reference sequence).